Listed here is a single T cell receptor (beta chain). This sample is drawn from a study of blood T cell repertoires in COVID-19. Study details: Sites in the United States, Italy and Spain provided acute and convalescent COVID-19 samples.

TCRdb's table, derived via immunoSEQ multiplex PCR, lists solely in-frame clones and lacks some. The profile covers a few hundred thousand clones, with roughly 81% appearing a single time and just over 6.5% taken by the ten largest. Looked up from germline, CDR1 is GTSNPN and CDR2 is SVGIG (reference sequence). Trimming removed 3 bases from V and 1 base from J, with 16 bases in between. CDR3 length: 16 amino acids. Sequencing was performed on PBMCs or T cells enriched from blood (not recorded which). This receptor was taken from a woman aged 50 to 60 who had been exposed to COVID-19. The V call is TRBV30, the J call TRBJ1-3; D uncertain. CDR3 bases: TGTGCCTGGAGCGGGAGGAGATTGGGATCTGGAAACACCATATATTTT. It specifies CAWSGRRLGSGNTIYF.